Below, 5 T cell receptor beta chains from the same sample are listed, as sequenced in a study of shared clonotypes between healthy human individuals. The method was immunoSEQ multiplex PCR; TCRdb's version includes in-frame clones alone and lacks a portion of them. The sample includes approximately 2.3 million clones, approximately 95% of them seen just once. The sequenced sample consisted of naive CD4+ T cells from PBMCs. Subset indicated: CD45RA+ positively selected. All receptors derive from a man aged 18 to 30 in good health. Some clones in this sample may be carry-over from other donors' samples.

This chain uses TRBV10-1 with TRBJ2-2, with unresolved D. The CDR3 runs 15 residues. V lost 5 bases and J lost 0, with 10 bases in between. Per the germline V gene, CDR1 is WNHNN and CDR2 is SYGVQD (reference sequence). The CDR3 DNA is TGCGCCAGCAGTACAGACACGACGAACACCGGGGAGCTGTTTTTT. Protein sequence: CASSTDTTNTGELFF.

The chain is built from TRBV7-2 and TRBJ2-7; a weak D match, TRBD2 (5 bases). V lost 3 bases and J lost 3, with 15 bases in between. The CDR3 consists of 15 residues. In germline, CDR1 is SGHTA, CDR2 FQGNSA. The CDR3 bases are TGTGCCAGCAGCTTTAAGGCACTAGGGAGCTACGAGCAGTACTTC. Its translation: CASSFKALGSYEQYF.

The V and J genes are TRBV28 and TRBJ2-7; possible D gene TRBD1, 6 bases. This CDR3 has 16 residues. Trimming took 0 bases from V and 3 from J, leaving 15 bases between them. Germline CDR1 and CDR2: MDHEN and SYDVKM. CDR3: CASSLWDSNYGYEQYF. The CDR3 DNA sequence: TGTGCCAGCAGTTTATGGGACAGCAACTATGGCTACGAGCAGTACTTC. Complete variable domain (other parts from reference TRBV28 and TRBJ2-7): DVKVTQSSRYLVKRTGEKVFLECVQDMDHENMFWYRQDPGLGLRLIYFSYDVKMKEKGDIPEGYSVSREKKERFSLILESASTNQTSMYLCASSLWDSNYGYEQYFGPGTRLTVT.

This rearrangement joins TRBV2 to TRBJ1-5; D uncertain. This CDR3 is 15 amino acids long. V was clipped by 4 bases and J by 0 bases, with 10 bases between them. Per germline, CDR1 SNHLY and CDR2 FYNNEI. The CDR3 region is CASSGTRGSNQPQHF. The CDR3 nucleotides are TGTGCCAGCAGTGGTACCCGTGGTAGCAATCAGCCCCAGCATTTT. Full variable domain (outside the CDR3, taken from reference TRBV2 and TRBJ1-5): EPEVTQTPSHQVTQMGQEVILRCVPISNHLYFYWYRQILGQKVEFLVSFYNNEISEKSEIFDDQFSVERPDGSNFTLKIRSTKLEDSAMYFCASSGTRGSNQPQHFGDGTRLSIL.

V gene TRBV28 combines with J gene TRBJ1-4; 9 positions match TRBD1. The germline V gene has CDR1 MDHEN and CDR2 SYDVKM. The CDR3 covers 13 residues. V dropped 4 bases and J dropped 11; count of bases not matched to a gene: 5. CDR3 DNA: TGTGCCAGCAGTTCACAGGGGGCCCGGAAACTGTTTTTT. It yields the protein CASSSQGARKLFF.